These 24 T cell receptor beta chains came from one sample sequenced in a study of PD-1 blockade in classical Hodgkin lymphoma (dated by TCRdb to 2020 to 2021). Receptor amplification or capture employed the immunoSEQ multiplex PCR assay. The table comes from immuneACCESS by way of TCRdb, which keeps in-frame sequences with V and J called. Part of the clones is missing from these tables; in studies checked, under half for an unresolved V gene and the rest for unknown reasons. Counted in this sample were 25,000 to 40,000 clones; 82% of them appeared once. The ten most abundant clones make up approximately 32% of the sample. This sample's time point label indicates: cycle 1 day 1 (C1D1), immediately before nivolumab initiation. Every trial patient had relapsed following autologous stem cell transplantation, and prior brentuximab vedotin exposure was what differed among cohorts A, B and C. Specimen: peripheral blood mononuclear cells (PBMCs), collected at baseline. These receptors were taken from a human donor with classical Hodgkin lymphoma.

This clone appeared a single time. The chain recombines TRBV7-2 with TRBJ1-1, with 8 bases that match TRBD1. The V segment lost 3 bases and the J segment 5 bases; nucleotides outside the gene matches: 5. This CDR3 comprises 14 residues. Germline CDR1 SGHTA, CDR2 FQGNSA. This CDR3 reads CASSLLDRGTEAFF. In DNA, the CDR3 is TGTGCCAGCAGCTTGCTAGACAGGGGAACTGAAGCTTTCTTT.

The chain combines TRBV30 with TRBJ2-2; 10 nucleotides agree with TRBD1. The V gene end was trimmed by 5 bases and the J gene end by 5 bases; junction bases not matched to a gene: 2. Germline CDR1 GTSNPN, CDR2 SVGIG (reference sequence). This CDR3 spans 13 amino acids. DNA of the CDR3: TGTGCCTGGTTGGACAGGGGGACCGGGGAGCTGTTTTTT. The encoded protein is CAWLDRGTGELFF. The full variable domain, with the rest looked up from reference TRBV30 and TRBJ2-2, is SQTIHQWPATLVQPVGSPLSLECTVEGTSNPNLYWYRQAAGRGLQLLFYSVGIGQISSEVPQNLSASRPQDRQFILSSKKLLLSDSGFYLCAWLDRGTGELFFGEGSRLTVL.

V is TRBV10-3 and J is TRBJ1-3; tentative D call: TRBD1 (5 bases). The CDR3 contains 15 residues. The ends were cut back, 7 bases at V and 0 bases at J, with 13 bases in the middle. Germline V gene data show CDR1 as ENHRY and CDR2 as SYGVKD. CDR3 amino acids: CAITPGTSSGNTIYF. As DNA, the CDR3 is TGTGCCATCACCCCGGGGACGAGCTCTGGAAACACCATATATTTT.

CDR3 residues: CASSIMALATEAFF. For the CDR3, the DNA is TGTGCCAGTAGTATTATGGCACTAGCCACTGAAGCTTTCTTT. V gene TRBV19 combines with J gene TRBJ1-1; no clear D gene. CDR3 size: 14 residues. With 3 bases removed from V and 4 bases from J, the gap between germline ends came to 12 bases. The germline CDR1 and CDR2 sequences are LNHDA and SQIVND (reference sequence).

The CDR3 here is CATSSSLGLKNTEAFF. CDR3 nucleotide sequence: TGTGCCACCAGCAGTAGCCTGGGACTTAAAAACACTGAAGCTTTCTTT. V usage is TRBV15 and J usage is TRBJ1-1, with D possibly matching TRBD1 (5 bases). The CDR3 spans 16 residues. From germline, CDR1 is LNHNV and CDR2 YYDKDF (reference sequence). Trimming left V 3 bases short and J 2 bases short, with 16 bases between.

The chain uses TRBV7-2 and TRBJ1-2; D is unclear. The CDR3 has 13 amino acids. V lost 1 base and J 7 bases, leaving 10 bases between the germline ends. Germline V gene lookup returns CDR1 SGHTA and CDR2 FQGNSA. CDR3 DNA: TGTGCCAGCAGCTTAGAGGAGACATCTGGCTACACCTTC. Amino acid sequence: CASSLEETSGYTF.

This chain's CDR3 is CASSQGALTNYGYTF. The CDR3 bases are TGTGCCAGCAGCCAAGGGGCCTTGACTAACTATGGCTACACCTTC. V is TRBV4-2 and J is TRBJ1-2; no definite D call. Trimming cost V 1 base and J 0 bases, with 9 bases left between them. Germline CDR1 and CDR2: LGHNA and YNFKEQ. The CDR3 runs to 15 residues.

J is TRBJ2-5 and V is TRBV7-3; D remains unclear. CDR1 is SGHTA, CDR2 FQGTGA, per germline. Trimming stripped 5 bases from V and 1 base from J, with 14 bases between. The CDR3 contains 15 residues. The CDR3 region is CASSISGIPQETQYF. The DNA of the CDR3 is TGTGCCAGCAGCATTTCGGGTATCCCCCAAGAGACCCAGTACTTC.

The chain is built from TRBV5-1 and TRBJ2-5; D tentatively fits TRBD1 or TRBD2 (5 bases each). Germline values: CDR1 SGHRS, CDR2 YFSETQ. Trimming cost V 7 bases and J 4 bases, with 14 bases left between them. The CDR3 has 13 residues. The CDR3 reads CASSSGTPETQYF. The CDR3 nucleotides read TGCGCCAGCTCCTCAGGGACCCCAGAGACCCAGTACTTC.

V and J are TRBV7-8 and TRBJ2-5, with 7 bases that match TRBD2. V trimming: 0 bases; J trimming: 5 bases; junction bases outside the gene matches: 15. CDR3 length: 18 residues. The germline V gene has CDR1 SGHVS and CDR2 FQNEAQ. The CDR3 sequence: CASSLALNRWGGRETQYF. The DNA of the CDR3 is TGTGCCAGCAGCTTAGCGCTTAACAGGTGGGGGGGACGGGAGACCCAGTACTTC.

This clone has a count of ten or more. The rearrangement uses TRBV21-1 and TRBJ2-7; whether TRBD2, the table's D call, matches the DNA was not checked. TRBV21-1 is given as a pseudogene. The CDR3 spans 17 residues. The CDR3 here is CASSKGPFLPTGDEQYF. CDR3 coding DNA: TGTGCCAGCAGCAAAGGGCCCTTCTTGCCTACCGGAGACGAGCAGTACTTC.

CDR3 DNA: TGTGCCAGCAGTCACGGTGGTAACACTGAAGCTTTCTTT. It yields the protein CASSHGGNTEAFF. The V and J genes are TRBV7-9 and TRBJ1-1; D is unresolved. The V end lost 6 bases, the J end lost 2 bases, and 10 bases lay between the germline ends. This CDR3 region has 13 residues. Germline-derived CDR1 and CDR2 are SEHNR and FQNEAQ (reference sequence).

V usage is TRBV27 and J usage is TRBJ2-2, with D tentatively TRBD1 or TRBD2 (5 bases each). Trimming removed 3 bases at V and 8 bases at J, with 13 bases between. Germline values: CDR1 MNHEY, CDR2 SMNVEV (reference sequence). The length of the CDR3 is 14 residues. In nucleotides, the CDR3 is TGTGCCAGCAGTTTTGAAAGGGGAGCGGGGGAGCTGTTTTTT. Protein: CASSFERGAGELFF.

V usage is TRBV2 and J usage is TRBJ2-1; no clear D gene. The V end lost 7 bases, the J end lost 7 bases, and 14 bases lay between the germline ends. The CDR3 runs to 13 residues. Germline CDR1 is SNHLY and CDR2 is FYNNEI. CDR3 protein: CASTAIAANEQFF. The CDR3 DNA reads TGTGCCAGCACGGCCATCGCGGCGAATGAGCAGTTCTTC.

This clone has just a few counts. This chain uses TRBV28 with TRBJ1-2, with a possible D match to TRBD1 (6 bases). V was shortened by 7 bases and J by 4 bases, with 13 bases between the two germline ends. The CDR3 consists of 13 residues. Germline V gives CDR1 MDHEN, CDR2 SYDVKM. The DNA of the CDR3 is TGTGCCAGCATCGGGGGGCGCGGCTATGGCTACACCTTC. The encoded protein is CASIGGRGYGYTF.

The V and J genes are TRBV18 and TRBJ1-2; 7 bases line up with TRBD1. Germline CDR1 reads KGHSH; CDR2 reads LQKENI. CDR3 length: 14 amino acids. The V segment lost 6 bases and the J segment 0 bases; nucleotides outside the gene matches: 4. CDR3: CASSKTGSNYGYTF. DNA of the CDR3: TGTGCCAGCTCGAAGACAGGGTCTAACTATGGCTACACCTTC.

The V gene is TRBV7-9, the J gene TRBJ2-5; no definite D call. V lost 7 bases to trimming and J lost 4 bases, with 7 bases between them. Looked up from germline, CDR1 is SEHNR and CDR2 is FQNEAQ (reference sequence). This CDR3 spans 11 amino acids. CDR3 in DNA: TGTGCCAGCAAGATCGGAGAGACCCAGTACTTC. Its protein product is CASKIGETQYF. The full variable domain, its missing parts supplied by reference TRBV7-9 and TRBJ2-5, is DTGVSQNPRHKITKRGQNVTFRCDPISEHNRLYWYRQTLGQGPEFLTYFQNEAQLEKSRLLSDRFSAERPKGSFSTLEIQRTEQGDSAMYLCASKIGETQYFGPGTRLLVL.

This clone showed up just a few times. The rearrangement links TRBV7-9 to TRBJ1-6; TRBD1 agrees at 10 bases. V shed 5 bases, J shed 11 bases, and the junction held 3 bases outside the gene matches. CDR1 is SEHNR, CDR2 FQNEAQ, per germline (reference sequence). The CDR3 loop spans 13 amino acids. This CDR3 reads CASSKGQGPPLHF. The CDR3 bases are TGTGCCAGCAGCAAGGGACAGGGGCCACCCCTCCACTTT.

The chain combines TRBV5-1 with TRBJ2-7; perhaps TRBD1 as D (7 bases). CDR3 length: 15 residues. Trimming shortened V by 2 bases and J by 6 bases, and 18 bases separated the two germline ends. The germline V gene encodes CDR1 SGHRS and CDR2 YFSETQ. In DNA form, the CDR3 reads TGCGCCAGCAGCTTACAGGGGCCCCTGGAGGGCGAGCAGTACTTC. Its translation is CASSLQGPLEGEQYF.

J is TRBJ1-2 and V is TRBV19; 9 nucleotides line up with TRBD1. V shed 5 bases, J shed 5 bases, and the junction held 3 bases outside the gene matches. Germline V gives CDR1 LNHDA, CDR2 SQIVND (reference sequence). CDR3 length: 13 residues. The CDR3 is CASSYRGQYGYTF. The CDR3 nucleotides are TGTGCCAGTAGTTACAGGGGGCAGTATGGCTACACCTTC.

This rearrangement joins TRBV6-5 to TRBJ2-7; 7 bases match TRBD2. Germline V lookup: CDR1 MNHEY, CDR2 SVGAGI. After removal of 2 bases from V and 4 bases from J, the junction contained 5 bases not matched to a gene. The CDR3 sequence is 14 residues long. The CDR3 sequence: CASSYASGLYEQYF. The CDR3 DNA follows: TGTGCCAGCAGTTACGCTAGCGGATTATACGAGCAGTACTTC.

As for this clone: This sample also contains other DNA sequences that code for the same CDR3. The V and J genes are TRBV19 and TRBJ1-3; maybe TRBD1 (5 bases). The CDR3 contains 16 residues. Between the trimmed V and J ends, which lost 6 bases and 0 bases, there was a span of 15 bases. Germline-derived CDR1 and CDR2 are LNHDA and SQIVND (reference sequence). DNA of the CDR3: TGTGCCAGTAGCTGGGCGGGGGACCACTCTGGAAACACCATATATTTT. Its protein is CASSWAGDHSGNTIYF.

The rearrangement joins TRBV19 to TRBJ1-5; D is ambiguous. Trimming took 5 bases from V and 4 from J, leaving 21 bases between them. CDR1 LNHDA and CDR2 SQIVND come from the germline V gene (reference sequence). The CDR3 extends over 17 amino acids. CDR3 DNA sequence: TGTGCCAGTAGTCCGCCAAGGAGGAGCGGCGGGAATCAGCCCCAGCATTTT. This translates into CASSPPRRSGGNQPQHF.

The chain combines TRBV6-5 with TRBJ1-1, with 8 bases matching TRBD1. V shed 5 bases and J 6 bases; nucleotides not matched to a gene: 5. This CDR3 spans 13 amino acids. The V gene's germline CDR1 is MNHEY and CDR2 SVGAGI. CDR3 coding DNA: TGTGCCAGCAGTCCAGGGGGCCGGGCTGAAGCTTTCTTT. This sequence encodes CASSPGGRAEAFF.